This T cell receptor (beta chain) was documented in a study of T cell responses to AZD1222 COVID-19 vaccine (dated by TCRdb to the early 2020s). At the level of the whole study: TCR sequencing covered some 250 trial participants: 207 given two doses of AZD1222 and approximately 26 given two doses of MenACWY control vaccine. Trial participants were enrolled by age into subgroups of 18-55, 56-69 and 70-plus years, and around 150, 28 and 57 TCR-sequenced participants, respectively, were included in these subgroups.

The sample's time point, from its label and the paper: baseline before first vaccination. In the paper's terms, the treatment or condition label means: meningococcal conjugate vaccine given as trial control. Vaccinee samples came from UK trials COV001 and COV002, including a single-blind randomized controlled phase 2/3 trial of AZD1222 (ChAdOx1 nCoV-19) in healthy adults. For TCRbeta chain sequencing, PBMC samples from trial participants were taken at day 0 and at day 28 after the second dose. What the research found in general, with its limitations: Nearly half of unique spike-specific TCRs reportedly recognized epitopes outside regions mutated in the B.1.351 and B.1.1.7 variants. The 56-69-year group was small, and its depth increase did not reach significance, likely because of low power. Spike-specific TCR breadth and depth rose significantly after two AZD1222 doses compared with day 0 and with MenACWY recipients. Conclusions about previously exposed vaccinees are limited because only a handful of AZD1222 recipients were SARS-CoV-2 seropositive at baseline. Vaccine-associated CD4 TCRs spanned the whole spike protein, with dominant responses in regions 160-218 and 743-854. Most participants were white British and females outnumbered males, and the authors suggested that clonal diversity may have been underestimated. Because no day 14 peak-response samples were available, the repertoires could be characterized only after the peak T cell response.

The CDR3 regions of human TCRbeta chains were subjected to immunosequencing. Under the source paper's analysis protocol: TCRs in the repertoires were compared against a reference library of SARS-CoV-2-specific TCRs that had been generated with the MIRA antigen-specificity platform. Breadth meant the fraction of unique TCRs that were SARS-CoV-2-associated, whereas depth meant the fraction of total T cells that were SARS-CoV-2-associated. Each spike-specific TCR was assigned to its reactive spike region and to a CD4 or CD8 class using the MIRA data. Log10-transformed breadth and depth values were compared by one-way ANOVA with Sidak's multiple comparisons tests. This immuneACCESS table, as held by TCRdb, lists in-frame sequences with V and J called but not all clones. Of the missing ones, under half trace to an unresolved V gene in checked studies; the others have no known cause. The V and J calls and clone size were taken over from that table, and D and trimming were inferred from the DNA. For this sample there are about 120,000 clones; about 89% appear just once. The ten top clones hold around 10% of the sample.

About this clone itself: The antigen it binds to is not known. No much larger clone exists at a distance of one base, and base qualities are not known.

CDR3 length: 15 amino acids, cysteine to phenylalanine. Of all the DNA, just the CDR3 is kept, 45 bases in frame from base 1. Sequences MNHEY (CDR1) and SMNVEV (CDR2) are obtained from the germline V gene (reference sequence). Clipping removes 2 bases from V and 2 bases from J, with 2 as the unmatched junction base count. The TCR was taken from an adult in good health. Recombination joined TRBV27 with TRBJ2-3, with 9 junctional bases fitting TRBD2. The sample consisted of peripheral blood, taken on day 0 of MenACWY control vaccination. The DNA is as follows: TGTGCCAGCAGTTTAGCGGGAGGGCCCACAGATACGCAGTATTTT. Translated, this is CASSLAGGPTDTQYF.